These T cell receptor beta chains were read from a single sample in a study of T cell responses to AZD1222 COVID-19 vaccine. The data were produced by immunoSEQ multiplex PCR, yet TCRdb's version contains in-frame clones alone and is incomplete. In the table there are 130,000 to 150,000 clones, roughly nine tenths of which are singletons. This sample comprised peripheral blood, obtained on day 0 of AZD1222 vaccination. The receptors come from an adult in good health. Each CDR3 is given with its conserved first and last residue. The order of the fields is V gene, D gene, J gene, clone size, CDR3 DNA, CDR3 protein. D genes are given only for firm matches. Clone sizes are given selectively: once, few, many, or a class where the clone is expanded.

>TRBV2|.|TRBJ1-2|.
TGTGCCAGCAGGGGGTCTCTCATCAACTATGGCTACACCTTC
CASRGSLINYGYTF
>TRBV18|.|TRBJ1-1|.
TGTGCCAGCTCACCACAAGGACCCGGGGGGACTGAAGCTTTCTTT
CASSPQGPGGTEAFF
>TRBV7-3|TRBD2|TRBJ2-1|.
TGTGCCAGCAGCCTCTTTGCTAGCGGGGGGAGCTCCTACAATGAGCAGTTCTTC
CASSLFASGGSSYNEQFF
>TRBV7-9|.|TRBJ1-2|.
TGTGCCAGCAGCCCGAGGGGGGTGGGGGCCTACTATGGCTACACCTTC
CASSPRGVGAYYGYTF
>TRBV9|.|TRBJ1-2|.
TGTGCCAGCAGGGACCGGGTCGGTCGCTATGGCTACACCTTC
CASRDRVGRYGYTF
>TRBV12-5|TRBD1|TRBJ2-1|.
TGTGCTAGTGGTTTGCGTACAGGGGGGAGCTCCTACAATGAGCAGTTCTTC
CASGLRTGGSSYNEQFF
>TRBV6-4|.|TRBJ2-1|.
TGTGCCAGCAGTAGGTCAGCCAGGAATGAGCAGTTCTTC
CASSRSARNEQFF
>TRBV10-2|TRBD2|TRBJ2-1|.
TGCGCCAGCAGTCGGGGACTAGGGTCCGATGAGCAGTTCTTC
CASSRGLGSDEQFF
>TRBV15|.|TRBJ1-5|few
TGTGCCACCAGCAGAGATAGGAGACTTAGCAATCAGCCCCAGCATTTT
CATSRDRRLSNQPQHF
>TRBV11-3|.|TRBJ1-2|.
TGTGCCAGCAGCTTAGGTACGGAGATGAACTATGGCTACACCTTC
CASSLGTEMNYGYTF
>TRBV19|.|TRBJ1-3|.
TGTGCCAGTAGTATAGTCGGCGCGAGCTCTGGAAACACCATATATTTT
CASSIVGASSGNTIYF
>TRBV30|.|TRBJ2-7|.
TGTGCCTGGAGTGTTTGGGGACGCTCCTACGAGCAGTACTTC
CAWSVWGRSYEQYF
>TRBV3-1/TRBV3-2|TRBD1|TRBJ2-7|.
TGTGCCAGCAGCCAAGGGACAGGGGGTAGGGAGCAGTACTTC
CASSQGTGGREQYF
>TRBV14|TRBD2|TRBJ2-5|.
TGTGCCAGCAGCCCACCGGGACTAGCGGGAGATAATGGAGAGACCCAGTACTTC
CASSPPGLAGDNGETQYF
>TRBV4-3|.|TRBJ2-7|.
TGCGCCAGCAGCCAAGGCCCACCCGAGAGCTCCTACGAGCAGTACTTC
CASSQGPPESSYEQYF
>TRBV6-5|.|TRBJ2-3|few
TGTGCCAGCAGCCTGGACGGCCGTCGGGATACGCAGTATTTT
CASSLDGRRDTQYF